The subject of this entry is one T cell receptor beta chain. No antigen is known for it. CDR1 is SGHNT, CDR2 YYREEE, per germline (reference sequence). The CDR3 contains 13 residues. Trimming took 3 bases from V and 8 from J, leaving 11 bases between them. The data stem from a study of T cells in localized non-small cell lung cancer. General study points: Heterogeneity within the tumor remains possible, as just one region underwent sequencing. Of the top 100 tumor clones, median 57 were in adjacent lung, some 30 among its top 100. There was higher T cell clonality in uninvolved adjacent lung than in tumor, and it was highest there.

Assay: immunoSEQ multiplex PCR; the TCRdb copy retains only in-frame clones and omits some. The sample carries about 91,000 clones, over 80% recorded once. The chain employs TRBV5-4 and TRBJ1-4; TRBD1 is a possible D gene (5 bases). The specimen was peripheral blood, collected before any cancer treatment. The clonotype comes from a man aged 40 to 70 with stage I squamous cell lung carcinoma. The CDR3 spells CASSSGPEEKLFF. The CDR3 region has the DNA TGTGCCAGCAGCTCGGGACCGGAGGAAAAACTGTTTTTT.